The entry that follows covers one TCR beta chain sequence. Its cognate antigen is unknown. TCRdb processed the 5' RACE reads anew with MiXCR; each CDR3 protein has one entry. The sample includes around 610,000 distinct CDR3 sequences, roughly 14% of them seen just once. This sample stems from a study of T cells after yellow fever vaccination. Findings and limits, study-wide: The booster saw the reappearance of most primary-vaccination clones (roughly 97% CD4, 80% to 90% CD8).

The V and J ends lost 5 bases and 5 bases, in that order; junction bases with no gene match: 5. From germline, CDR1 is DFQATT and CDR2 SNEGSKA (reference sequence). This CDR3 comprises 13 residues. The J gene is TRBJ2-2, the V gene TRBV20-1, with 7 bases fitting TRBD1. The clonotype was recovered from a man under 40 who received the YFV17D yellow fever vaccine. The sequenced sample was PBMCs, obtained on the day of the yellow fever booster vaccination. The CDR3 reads CSAGRGITGELFF. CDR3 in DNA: TGCAGTGCTGGCAGGGGGATAACCGGGGAGCTGTTTTTT.